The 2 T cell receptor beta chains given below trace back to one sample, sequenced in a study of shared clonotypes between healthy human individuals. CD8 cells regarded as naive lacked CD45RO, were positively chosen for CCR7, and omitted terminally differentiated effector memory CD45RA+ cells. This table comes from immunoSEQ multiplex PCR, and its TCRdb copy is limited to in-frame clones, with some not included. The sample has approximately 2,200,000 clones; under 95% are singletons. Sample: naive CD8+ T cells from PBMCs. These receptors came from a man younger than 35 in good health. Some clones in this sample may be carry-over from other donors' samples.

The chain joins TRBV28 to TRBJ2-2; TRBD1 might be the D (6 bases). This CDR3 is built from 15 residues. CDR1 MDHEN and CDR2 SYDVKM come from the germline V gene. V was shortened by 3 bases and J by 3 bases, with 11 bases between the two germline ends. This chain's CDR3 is CASSFGTTHTGELFF. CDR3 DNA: TGTGCCAGCAGTTTCGGGACAACTCACACCGGGGAGCTGTTTTTT.

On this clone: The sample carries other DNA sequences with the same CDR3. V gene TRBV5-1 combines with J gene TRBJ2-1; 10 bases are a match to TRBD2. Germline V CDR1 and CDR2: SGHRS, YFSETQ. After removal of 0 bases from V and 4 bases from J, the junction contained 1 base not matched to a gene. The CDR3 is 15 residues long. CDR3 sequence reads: CASSLALAGYNEQFF. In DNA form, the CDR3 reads TGCGCCAGCAGCTTGGCACTAGCGGGGTACAATGAGCAGTTCTTC.